Here is one T cell receptor beta chain with its context. Its antigen remains unknown. The PCR made use of 60 Vbeta and 13 Jbeta primers. Clones were sequenced by immunoSEQ multiplex PCR, and TCRdb holds only the in-frame ones, with some missing. The listing contains some 30,000 clones. This specimen comes from a study of cytomegalovirus exposure and HLA in healthy donors. The overall study: Researchers previously reported finding roughly 120 million unique TCR beta sequences from about 179 million T cells.

CDR1 is MDHEN and CDR2 is SYDVKM in the germline V gene. Trimming pared 5 bases from V and 8 bases from J, leaving 18 bases between. The CDR3 extends over 14 amino acids. Overall study results and limits: In a later analysis, DRB1 alleles had the most associated TCRs; HLA-C alleles the fewest.

What was sequenced was PBMCs. The sequence derives from a man in his forties in good health and CMV-seronegative. This chain uses TRBV28 with TRBJ1-2, with a tentative D call TRBD1 (6 bases). The CDR3 sequence: CASSEGTRTGGYTF. The CDR3 coding sequence is TGTGCCAGCAGTGAAGGGACAAGGACGGGCGGCTACACCTTC.